This T cell receptor (beta chain) was found in a study of blood T cell repertoires in COVID-19 (TCRdb year 2020). With regard to the full study: Collaborator samples came from the United States, Italy and Spain and covered acute and convalescent phases of COVID-19. A freely available public database, intended as a resource for researchers studying the immune response to SARS-CoV-2, is where the repertoires were released. The sample metadata nearly always contained a de-identified subject ID, COVID-19 status, age in years and sex. The dataset comprised deeply sampled blood TCRbeta repertoires from subjects exposed to, actively infected with, or recovered from COVID-19. The samples were drawn from the first 160 participants of the ongoing ImmuneRACE study and from 1,254 subjects provided by 6 global collaborators. The prospective study material was composed of cDNA or gDNA derived from T cells, B-cell-depleted T cells, or PBMCs. Where HLA class I and class II types were available, the types were taken from metadata supplied by the sample provider, not from assay-based typing. What the authors observed across the whole study: How much clinical and demographic metadata was included differed by source and by participant, and the metadata was provided uncurated.

Collaborating institutions collected whole blood in K2EDTA tubes following their own protocols. For TCRbeta analysis, collaborators shipped samples in one of three forms: frozen whole blood, isolated PBMCs, or DNA extracted from either of those sample types. TCRbeta CDR3 regions were amplified from genomic DNA using the immunoSEQ Assay, a bias-controlled multiplex PCR. The authors processed their data as follows. Nucleated cell counts per sample were estimated from amplification of reference gene primers within the assay. To quantify the absolute abundance of each unique TCRbeta CDR3 rearrangement, sequence reads were collapsed and filtered. For each sample, productive Simpson clonality was calculated as the square root of Simpson's diversity index across productive rearrangements. TCRdb re-hosts the immuneACCESS table, in-frame sequences only. Its copies lack some clones; in the studies checked, an unresolved V gene accounts for under half of them, and the cause for the rest is not known. V, J and clone size derive from that table, while D and trimming were established from the DNA sequence. For this sample there are some 150,000 clones; around 90% appear just once. The ten largest clones add up to roughly 1.5% of the sample.

On this clone itself: What this receptor recognizes is not known. Nothing much larger sits one base from this clone, and base qualities are not available.

The CDR3 runs 15 residues from the cysteine to the phenylalanine. Only the CDR3 DNA stays, 45 bases, in frame from base 1. V is pruned by 4 bases and J by 5 bases, leaving 7 bases of the junction without a gene match. The germline V gene (reference sequence) provides CDR1 LGHDT and CDR2 YNNKEL. This TCR was recovered from a woman aged 45-65 years with acute or convalescent COVID-19. The specimen sequenced was peripheral blood. In this chain, TRBV3-1 (or the pseudogene TRBV3-2) is recombined with TRBJ1-4, and TRBD1 matches 7 of the central bases. The DNA sequence is given as TGTGCCAGCAGCCCCCGGGGCAGGGGGAATGAAAAACTGTTTTTT. Its translation reads: CASSPRGRGNEKLFF.